By its share, the clone carrying this T cell receptor (beta chain) is hyperexpanded. Antigen unknown. The CDR3 runs 14 residues. V was clipped by 4 bases and J by 7 bases, with 18 bases between them. Germline V gene lookup returns CDR1 SGDLS and CDR2 YYNGEE. This sample was included in a study of CD8 T cells in ankylosing spondylitis. Points from the study as a whole: Blood of patients with ankylosing spondylitis appeared to be characterized by a TCR beta motif of about eight highly homologous variants. There was reportedly significant enrichment of clones that were disease-linked in matched ankylosing spondylitis synovial fluid.

MiXCR, applied by TCRdb to the 5' RACE reads, yields one record per CDR3 protein. The table lists over 15 distinct CDR3 sequences. Sequenced material: synovial fluid, either the whole sample or a sorted T cell fraction (not recorded which), analyzed for TRBV9+ T cells. The TCR was taken from a male donor with ankylosing spondylitis. The chain carries TRBV9 and TRBJ2-7; tentative D call: TRBD1 (6 bases). DNA of the CDR3: TGTGCCAGCAGCCCACAGGGAAATCCACGTGAGCAGTACTTC. It codes for CASSPQGNPREQYF.